The present entry profiles one TCR beta chain with its context. What antigen it recognizes has not been identified. It has no much larger one-base neighbor in the sample; base qualities were not kept. The data were taken from a study of T cell clones after liver transplantation (dated 2019 in TCRdb). At the level of the whole study: ITN030ST, the source of the samples, was a randomized trial that attempted immunosuppression withdrawal within 2 years of liver transplantation. Of the eight recipients, a few were HCV-positive, while the remaining recipients had been transplanted for non-autoimmune, non-viral indications. Tolerance was defined as complete withdrawal of immunosuppression for at least one year without a rise in liver enzymes beyond twice the upper limit of normal. Third party-reactive TCRbeta sequences were also identified from pre-transplant MLRs to serve as an antigen-independent comparator for donor-reactive sequences. The subjects received no induction therapy and were kept on standard immunosuppression until randomization at 12-24 months post-transplant. Blood samples were collected pre-transplant, pre-randomization before withdrawal, and post-randomization after either complete withdrawal or failed withdrawal. After a pre-transplant mixed lymphocyte reaction, TCRbeta sequencing was used to pinpoint donor-reactive T cell clones, which were subsequently tracked in post-transplant blood. The studied cohort comprised 8 liver transplant recipients, 3 classified as tolerant and 5 as non-tolerant. What the research found in general, with its limitations: In 5 of 8 subjects, circulating donor-reactive CD4 TCRbeta sequences decreased significantly after transplant, regardless of tolerance or HCV status. Without allograft tissue specimens, donor-reactive T cells may have migrated into the graft rather than being deleted. In two subjects, low numbers of available donor cells limited the measurable donor-reactive repertoire. Donor-reactive sequences decreased more than third party-reactive sequences, which suggests partial antigen-specific deletion that was not related to withdrawal success. After accounting for repertoire turnover, donor-reactive detection was significantly reduced in 7 of 8 subjects for CD4 and 8 of 8 for CD8. Conclusions were preliminary, limited by small, heterogeneous patient numbers and non-standardized post-transplant time points.

The time point label here, explained by the study, means: pre-transplant. Unstimulated PBMCs, after thawing, were stained for CD3, CD4 and CD8 and then FACS-sorted into CD3+CD4+ and CD3+CD8+ populations. All 8 studied subjects were randomized to immunosuppression withdrawal. The Qiagen DNeasy Blood and Tissue Kit was used to isolate genomic DNA. Taken from the germline V gene (reference sequence), the CDR1 and CDR2 loops are SEHNR and FQNEAQ. From cysteine to phenylalanine, the CDR3 is 16 amino acids long. The retained sequence is limited to the CDR3, 48 bases, with the frame set at the first base. The junction carries 22 bases between V and J, which are trimmed by 1 base and 10 bases respectively. High-throughput TCRbeta CDR3 sequencing of frozen genomic DNA was performed by immunoSEQ, with PCR amplification, mapping, bias correction and internal controls included. As for the original processing: Productive rearrangements were kept, and unique TCRbeta sequences were defined by CDR3 nucleotide sequence plus V and J gene. For a sequence to be called donor-reactive, it needed a frequency of at least 0.01% and at least 5-fold expansion in CFSE-low cells compared with unstimulated pre-transplant cells. Per-subject minimum frequency thresholds, based on the lowest-template unstimulated sample, ensured at least 90% detection power. Jensen-Shannon divergence between the top 1000 TCRbeta sequences post- versus pre-transplant served as the measure of repertoire turnover. Two-sided Fisher's exact tests were used to test for changes in how often donor-reactive sequences were detected. Entries here come from immuneACCESS through TCRdb and include only in-frame sequences with V and J called. Some clones fail to appear in such tables; in the studies checked, an unresolved V gene covers under half of the shortfall, and the cause of the remainder is unknown. That table supplies the V and J calls and clone size; D and trimming were determined from the DNA. For this sample there are 70,000 to 85,000 clones; over 70% appear just once. The biggest ten clones account for about 0.64% of the sample.

The V and J genes are TRBV7-9 and TRBJ1-2; the D gene remains uncertain. This receptor was obtained from a human donor who received a liver transplant. Sequencing was performed on CD4+ T cells from blood, taken before liver transplant. Here is the DNA: TGTGCCAGCAGCTTAGGAGCGGTCCCGGGCACGGAAATCTACACCTTC. Translated, it reads CASSLGAVPGTEIYTF.